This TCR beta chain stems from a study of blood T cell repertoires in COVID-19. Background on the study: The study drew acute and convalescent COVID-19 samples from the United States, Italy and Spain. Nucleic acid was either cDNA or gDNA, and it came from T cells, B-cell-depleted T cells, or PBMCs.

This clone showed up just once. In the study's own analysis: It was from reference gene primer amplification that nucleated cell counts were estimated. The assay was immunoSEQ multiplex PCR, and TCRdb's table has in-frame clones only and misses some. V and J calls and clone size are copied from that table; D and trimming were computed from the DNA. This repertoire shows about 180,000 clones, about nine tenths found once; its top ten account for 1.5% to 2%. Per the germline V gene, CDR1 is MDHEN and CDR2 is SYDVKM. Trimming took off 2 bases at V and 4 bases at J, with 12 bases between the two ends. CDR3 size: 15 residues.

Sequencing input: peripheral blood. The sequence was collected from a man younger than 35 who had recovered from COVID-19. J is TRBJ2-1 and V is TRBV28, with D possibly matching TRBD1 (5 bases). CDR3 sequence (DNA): TGTGCCAGCAGTTTAGCGGCAGGGAATTACAATGAGCAGTTCTTC. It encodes CASSLAAGNYNEQFF. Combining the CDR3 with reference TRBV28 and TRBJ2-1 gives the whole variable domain DVKVTQSSRYLVKRTGEKVFLECVQDMDHENMFWYRQDPGLGLRLIYFSYDVKMKEKGDIPEGYSVSREKKERFSLILESASTNQTSMYLCASSLAAGNYNEQFFGPGTRLTVL.